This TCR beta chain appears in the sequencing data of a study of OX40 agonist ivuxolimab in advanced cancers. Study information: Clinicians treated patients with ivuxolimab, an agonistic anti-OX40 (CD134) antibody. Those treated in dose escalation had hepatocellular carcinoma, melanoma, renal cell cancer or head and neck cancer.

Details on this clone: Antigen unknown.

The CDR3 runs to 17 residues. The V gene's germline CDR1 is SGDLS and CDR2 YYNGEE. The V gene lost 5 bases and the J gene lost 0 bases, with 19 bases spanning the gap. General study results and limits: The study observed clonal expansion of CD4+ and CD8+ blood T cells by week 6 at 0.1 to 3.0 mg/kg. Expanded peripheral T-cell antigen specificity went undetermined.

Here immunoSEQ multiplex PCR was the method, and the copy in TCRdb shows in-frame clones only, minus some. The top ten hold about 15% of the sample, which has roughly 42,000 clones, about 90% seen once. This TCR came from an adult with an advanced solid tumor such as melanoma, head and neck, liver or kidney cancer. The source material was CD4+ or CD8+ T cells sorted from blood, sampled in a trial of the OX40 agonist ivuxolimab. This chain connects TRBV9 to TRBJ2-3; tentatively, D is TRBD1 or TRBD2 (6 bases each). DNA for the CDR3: TGTGCCAGCAGTGTGGGGGGCTCGACTCATAGCACAGATACGCAGTATTTT. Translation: CASSVGGSTHSTDTQYF.